A single sample gave rise to the 20 T cell receptor beta chains below, sequenced in a study of T cells in Graves' hyperthyroidism and ophthalmopathy. From RNA transcripts, TCR beta CDR3 regions were amplified. Initially, a first-round RT-PCR of the TCR CDR3 employed the HTBI primer set. TCRdb re-called the multiplex PCR reads with MiXCR, one entry per CDR3 protein. The sample holds some 500,000 distinct CDR3 sequences, roughly an eighth seen once. Source material: blood. The receptors shown here come from a woman aged 18-29 years with Graves' hyperthyroidism.

This clonotype was observed many times. The chain uses TRBV9 and TRBJ2-5; tentatively, D is TRBD1 or TRBD2 (6 bases each). V was cut by 0 bases and J by 2 bases, with 8 bases left in between. Germline CDR1 reads SGDLS; CDR2 reads YYNGEE. This CDR3 is 14 amino acids long. The CDR3 protein is CASSVEGGQETQYF. CDR3 DNA: TGTGCCAGCAGCGTAGAAGGGGGGCAAGAGACCCAGTACTTC.

This clonotype was recorded at least ten times. The chain uses TRBV18 and TRBJ2-7; 13 bases line up with TRBD2. Germline V lookup: CDR1 KGHSH, CDR2 LQKENI. Trimming cost V 6 bases and J 3 bases; bases outside gene matches: 5. The CDR3 consists of 15 residues. The CDR3 nucleotides are TGTGCCAGCTCCTCCGGACTAGCGGGAGTCTACGAGCAGTACTTC. This encodes CASSSGLAGVYEQYF.

This clonotype was observed at least ten times. The genes are TRBV5-5 and TRBJ2-5; possible D gene TRBD1, 6 bases. V lost 3 bases and J 1 base, leaving 16 bases between the germline ends. The CDR3 has 16 amino acids. CDR1 is SGHKS, CDR2 YYEKEE, per germline (reference sequence). The CDR3 DNA sequence: TGTGCCAGCAGCTCCTTCTTTTTGGACAGCCAAGAGACCCAGTACTTC. Amino acids: CASSSFFLDSQETQYF. The full variable domain, with the rest looked up from reference TRBV5-5 and TRBJ2-5, is DAGVTQSPTHLIKTRGQQVTLRCSPISGHKSVSWYQQVLGQGPQFIFQYYEKEERGRGNFPDRFSARQFPNYSSELNVNALLLGDSALYLCASSSFFLDSQETQYFGPGTRLLVL.

This clonotype came up many times. The chain employs TRBV11-3 and TRBJ2-7; D possibly uses TRBD1 or TRBD2 (6 bases each). Trimming left V 4 bases short and J 5 bases short, with 18 bases between. Germline V gene lookup returns CDR1 SGHNT and CDR2 YENEEA. There are 15 residues in the CDR3. The CDR3 bases are TGTGCCAGCAGCTCGCATGTGAAGGGGGGAGACGAGCAGTACTTC. Protein product: CASSSHVKGGDEQYF. The variable domain in full, completed from reference TRBV11-3 and TRBJ2-7, reads EAGVVQSPRYKIIEKKQPVAFWCNPISGHNTLYWYLQNLGQGPELLIRYENEEAVDDSQLPKDRFSAERLKGVDSTLKIQPAELGDSAVYLCASSSHVKGGDEQYFGPGTRLTVT.

This clonotype was found many times. The chain combines TRBV12-3 or TRBV12-4 with TRBJ1-2, with 10 nucleotides matching TRBD1. The CDR3 loop spans 15 amino acids. Losses at the gene ends were 6 bases for V and 3 bases for J; bases not matched to a gene: 7. The CDR3 DNA reads as TGTGCCAGCAGCCCGGGACAGGGGTTTCACTATGGCTACACCTTC. This gives the protein CASSPGQGFHYGYTF.

This clonotype was counted many times. The rearrangement links TRBV6-1 to TRBJ2-7; TRBD2 agrees at 8 bases. The CDR3 is 14 residues long. Germline trimming cut 5 bases from V and 0 bases from J; bases unmatched to any gene: 3. CDR1 is MNHNS, CDR2 SASEGT, per germline. The DNA of the CDR3 is TGTGCCAGCAGTCGCGGGGGGAGCTCCTACGAGCAGTACGTC. Its protein product is CASSRGGSSYEQYV.

Comments on this clonotype: Lacking the conserved final phenylalanine or tryptophan, this CDR3 likely reflects a read error. V and J are TRBV3-1 and TRBJ2-5, with D unclear. CDR3 length: 10 amino acids. V gave up 4 bases and J gave up 5 bases, with 2 bases separating them. Germline V gene lookup returns CDR1 LGHDT and CDR2 YNNKEL (reference sequence). This CDR3 reads CASSRETQYS. DNA for the CDR3: TGTGCCAGCAGCCGCGAGACCCAGTACTCC.

About this clonotype itself: The conserved final phenylalanine or tryptophan is absent from the CDR3, which likely points to a read error. The rearrangement uses TRBV12-3 or TRBV12-4 and TRBJ1-1; D not certain. The CDR3 sequence is 14 residues long. Trimming pared 2 bases from V and 1 base from J, leaving 8 bases between. The CDR3 is CASSLKLPNTEAFS. The DNA for the CDR3 is TGTGCCAGCAGTTTAAAGCTGCCGAACACTGAAGCTTTCTCT.

The table lists this clonotype with many counts. The chain couples TRBV12-3 or TRBV12-4 to TRBJ1-1, with D possibly TRBD1 on 5 matching bases. The CDR3 is made up of 14 amino acids. The ends were cut back, 3 bases at V and 1 base at J, with 9 bases in the middle. CDR3 bases: TGTGCCAGCAGTTTTGGGGCGGCGAACACTGAAGCTTTCTTT. Translated: CASSFGAANTEAFF.

This clonotype was detected ten times or more. The rearrangement joins TRBV6-1 to TRBJ1-5; D remains unclear. The CDR3 has 15 residues. CDR1 and CDR2 (germline): MNHNS, SASEGT. Trimming removed 7 bases at V and 5 bases at J, with 18 bases between. The CDR3 is CASTQSLEPDQPQHF. CDR3 coding DNA: TGTGCCAGCACTCAATCTCTAGAACCCGATCAGCCCCAGCATTTT.

Note on this clonotype: Just one base apart from a much larger clone, this may be a read error. V is TRBV27 and J is TRBJ2-4; D is unresolved. V lost 2 bases to trimming and J lost 3 bases, with 20 bases between them. This CDR3 is 18 amino acids long. CDR1 MNHEY and CDR2 SMNVEV come from the germline V gene (reference sequence). The CDR3 region has the DNA TGTGCCAGCAGTTTAGATTCCGCGGCGGTATGGGGCAAAAACATTCAGTACTTC. This encodes CASSLDSAAVWGKNIQYF.

The chain employs TRBV6-1 and TRBJ2-3; 9 positions match TRBD2. Per the germline V gene, CDR1 is MNHNS and CDR2 is SASEGT. There are 18 residues in the CDR3. Trimming cost V 0 bases and J 4 bases; bases outside gene matches: 11. CDR3 in amino acids: CASSEAASGVWIPDTQYF. The DNA of the CDR3 is TGTGCCAGCAGTGAAGCGGCTAGCGGGGTCTGGATCCCAGATACGCAGTATTTT.

This clonotype was observed a few times. CDR3 sequence reads: CASSWTSNTEAFF. CDR3 coding DNA: TGCGCCAGCAGTTGGACGTCGAACACTGAAGCTTTCTTT. This sequence joins TRBV10-1 and TRBJ1-1; D ambiguous. This CDR3 spans 13 amino acids. Trimming removed 5 bases at V and 1 base at J, with 8 bases between. Germline V gene data show CDR1 as WNHNN and CDR2 as SYGVQD (reference sequence).

This clonotype was detected many times. This chain joins TRBV6-1 and TRBJ1-5; possible D gene TRBD1, 6 bases. Germline CDR1 reads MNHNS; CDR2 reads SASEGT. Trimming stripped 4 bases from V and 0 bases from J, with 10 bases between. The CDR3 length is 15 residues. The CDR3 region has the DNA TGTGCCAGCAGTGGCAGGGGTTATAGCAATCAGCCCCAGCATTTT. Translating gives CASSGRGYSNQPQHF.

This clonotype was recorded a few times. The J gene is TRBJ1-5, the V gene TRBV28, with D unresolved. Germline V CDR1 and CDR2: MDHEN, SYDVKM. The CDR3 runs 16 residues. V lost 5 bases and J lost 0, with 14 bases in between. The CDR3 DNA reads as TGTGCCAGCAGTCGGGCCGACCTCTATAGCAATCAGCCCCAGCATTTT. Translation gives CASSRADLYSNQPQHF.

This clonotype came up many times. This CDR3 reads CASSGGRVTEAFF. CDR3 nucleotides: TGCGCCAGCAGCGGCGGAAGGGTCACTGAAGCTTTCTTT. The rearrangement uses TRBV5-1 and TRBJ1-1, with D unclear. Germline values: CDR1 SGHRS, CDR2 YFSETQ. The V end lost 4 bases, the J end lost 4 bases, and 11 bases lay between the germline ends. The CDR3 contains 13 residues.

The J gene is TRBJ2-7, the V gene TRBV20-1; perhaps TRBD2 as D (5 bases). The V end was cut by 7 bases, the J end by 0 bases, with 16 bases between. The CDR3 consists of 14 residues. Germline loops: CDR1 DFQATT, CDR2 SNEGSKA (reference sequence). The CDR3 DNA reads TGCAGTGTTAGGCCCAGCGGAAGCTCCTACGAGCAGTACGTC. Translating gives CSVRPSGSSYEQYV.

The J gene is TRBJ1-2, the V gene TRBV4-2; 11 bases fit TRBD1. The V and J ends lost 0 bases and 4 bases, in that order; junction bases with no gene match: 4. The length of the CDR3 is 16 residues. Per germline, CDR1 LGHNA and CDR2 YNFKEQ. This CDR3 reads CASSQEGTGGGYGYTF. In nucleotides, the CDR3 is TGTGCCAGCAGCCAAGAGGGGACAGGGGGAGGCTATGGCTACACCTTC.

The gene calls are TRBV4-1 and TRBJ1-5; no clear D. The germline V gene has CDR1 MGHRA and CDR2 YSYEKL. There are 15 residues in the CDR3. Deletions cut 0 bases from V and 5 bases from J, with 11 bases between. For the CDR3, the DNA is TGCGCCAGCAGCCAAGAGTTCAAGGTCTATCAGCCCCAGCATTTT. Translation: CASSQEFKVYQPQHF.

This clonotype was found many times. The rearrangement links TRBV2 to TRBJ1-3; D perhaps matches TRBD1 (5 bases). CDR3 size: 16 residues. Looked up from germline, CDR1 is SNHLY and CDR2 is FYNNEI. V dropped 3 bases and J dropped 0 bases, with 12 bases sitting between them. This chain's CDR3 is CASSDGGISSGNTIYF. The CDR3 DNA is TGTGCCAGCAGTGACGGGGGGATCAGCTCTGGAAACACCATATATTTT.